What follows are 23 T cell receptor beta chains derived from one specimen sequenced in a study of T cell responses to AZD1222 COVID-19 vaccine. Sequencing used immunoSEQ multiplex PCR; TCRdb keeps in-frame clones, though not all of them. The table has more than 150,000 clones, about 90% seen once. Material: peripheral blood, obtained on day 0 of AZD1222 vaccination. Receptor source: an adult in good health.

The chain employs TRBV28 and TRBJ1-4; D gene ambiguous. Trimming took off 8 bases at V and 5 bases at J, with 12 bases between the two ends. This CDR3 is 13 amino acids long. In germline, CDR1 is MDHEN, CDR2 SYDVKM. The CDR3 protein is CASVRNTNEKLFF. The CDR3 region has the DNA TGTGCCAGCGTCAGGAATACGAATGAAAAACTGTTTTTT.

This chain connects TRBV9 to TRBJ1-2; D ambiguous. V lost 0 bases to trimming and J lost 10 bases, with 10 bases between them. The CDR3 sequence is 12 residues long. Looked up from germline, CDR1 is SGDLS and CDR2 is YYNGEE. The CDR3 DNA follows: TGTGCCAGCAGCGTAGAAGGGTTCGACTACACCTTC. Amino acids: CASSVEGFDYTF.

This clone was counted a single time. The rearrangement links TRBV2 to TRBJ1-2; no firm D call. The CDR3 loop spans 13 amino acids. Trimming took 4 bases from V and 4 from J, leaving 10 bases between them. CDR1 and CDR2 from the germline V gene are SNHLY and FYNNEI. This chain's CDR3 is CASSVGPGYGYTF. The CDR3 nucleotides are TGTGCCAGCAGTGTCGGTCCGGGCTATGGCTACACCTTC.

The chain is built from TRBV12-3 or TRBV12-4 and TRBJ1-1, with D perhaps matching TRBD1 (6 bases). Trimming took 10 bases from V and 11 from J, leaving 17 bases between them. This CDR3 comprises 11 residues. CDR3 coding DNA: TGTGCCACCCGTCCTACAGGGTGGGCTTTCTTT. Translated: CATRPTGWAFF.

This clone has just one count. The chain recombines TRBV5-4 with TRBJ2-2; a possible D gene is TRBD2 (6 bases). The CDR3 covers 14 residues. CDR1 and CDR2 (germline): SGHNT, YYREEE (reference sequence). Between the trimmed V and J ends, which lost 0 bases and 6 bases, there was a span of 9 bases. In DNA form, the CDR3 reads TGTGCCAGCAGCTTGGGTGGGGACTCCGGGGAGCTGTTTTTT. Translation: CASSLGGDSGELFF.

The chain has TRBV19 and TRBJ1-5, with unresolved D. This CDR3 is built from 18 residues. CDR1 and CDR2 from the germline V gene are LNHDA and SQIVND (reference sequence). Trimming shortened V by 3 bases and J by 1 base, and 19 bases separated the two germline ends. The CDR3 is CASSIERGARSSNQPQHF. The DNA of the CDR3 is TGTGCCAGTAGTATTGAGCGAGGAGCCCGGTCAAGCAATCAGCCCCAGCATTTT.

The V call is TRBV27, the J call TRBJ1-4, with D unclear. The V gene's germline CDR1 is MNHEY and CDR2 SMNVEV (reference sequence). The CDR3 is 14 residues long. V was trimmed by 3 bases and J by 8 bases, leaving 13 bases between them. This CDR3 reads CASSFTSLGEKLFF. The CDR3 DNA follows: TGTGCCAGCAGTTTTACCAGTTTAGGGGAAAAACTGTTTTTT.

V usage is TRBV19 and J usage is TRBJ2-7, with 7 bases matching TRBD1. After removal of 5 bases from V and 0 bases from J, the junction contained 13 bases not matched to a gene. This CDR3 has 17 amino acids. Germline loops: CDR1 LNHDA, CDR2 SQIVND (reference sequence). The CDR3 protein is CASSLHLGTVPSYEQYF. In DNA, the CDR3 is TGTGCCAGTAGTCTCCACCTCGGGACAGTACCCTCCTACGAGCAGTACTTC.

The chain combines TRBV13 with TRBJ1-6, with D unresolved. Germline CDR1 PRHDT, CDR2 FYEKMQ (reference sequence). The CDR3 sequence is 14 residues long. With 3 bases removed from V and 1 base from J, the gap between germline ends came to 4 bases. The CDR3 loop reads CASSFSSYNSPLHF. The CDR3 bases are TGTGCCAGCAGCTTTTCGTCCTATAATTCACCCCTCCACTTT.

CDR3 sequence reads: CASSQGVQGASYEQYF. CDR3 DNA: TGTGCCAGCAGCCAAGGGGTACAGGGGGCGAGCTACGAGCAGTACTTC. The chain joins TRBV3-1 (or the pseudogene TRBV3-2) to TRBJ2-7, with 9 bases identical to TRBD1. Germline CDR1 reads LGHDT; CDR2 reads YNNKEL (reference sequence). The length of the CDR3 is 16 residues. Germline trimming cut 1 base from V and 3 bases from J; bases unmatched to any gene: 7.

This clone was picked up one time. J is TRBJ1-5 and V is TRBV18; TRBD1 is a possible D gene (6 bases). CDR3 length: 13 residues. The V gene's germline CDR1 is KGHSH and CDR2 LQKENI. Trimming pared 4 bases from V and 6 bases from J, leaving 10 bases between. DNA of the CDR3: TGTGCCAGCTCACAGGGGGGGAGTCAGCCCCAGCATTTT. Amino acid sequence: CASSQGGSQPQHF. The variable domain in full, completed from reference TRBV18 and TRBJ1-5, reads NAGVMQNPRHLVRRRGQEARLRCSPMKGHSHVYWYRQLPEEGLKFMVYLQKENIIDESGMPKERFSAEFPKEGPSILRIQQVVRGDSAAYFCASSQGGSQPQHFGDGTRLSIL.

This chain joins TRBV7-2 and TRBJ2-2, with TRBD1 as a possible D gene (6 bases). The V gene's germline CDR1 is SGHTA and CDR2 FQGNSA. V gave up 6 bases and J gave up 4 bases, with 15 bases separating them. This CDR3 is 15 amino acids long. CDR3 DNA: TGTGCCAGCAGACTTACCTCAGGGGTCACCGGGGAGCTGTTTTTT. As protein: CASRLTSGVTGELFF.

There are a few counts of this clone. The chain uses TRBV7-3 and TRBJ2-5; TRBD1 is a possible D gene (6 bases). The CDR3 runs to 14 residues. Germline CDR1 reads SGHTA; CDR2 reads FQGTGA. V dropped 5 bases and J dropped 5 bases, with 15 bases sitting between them. The DNA of the CDR3 is TGTGCCAGCAGCCCTCAGGGGTCCTTGGAGACCCAGTACTTC. It is translated as CASSPQGSLETQYF.

This clone appeared a few times. J is TRBJ2-7 and V is TRBV6-6, with 15 bases fitting TRBD2. Germline CDR1 MNHNY, CDR2 SVGAGI (reference sequence). V was clipped by 5 bases and J by 3 bases; unmatched bases: 8. The CDR3 contains 17 residues. The DNA for the CDR3 is TGTGCCAGCAGTCGGACTAGCGGGGGGGCCATGGGCTACGAGCAGTACTTC. Translated: CASSRTSGGAMGYEQYF.

The V and J genes are TRBV5-1 and TRBJ1-1; tentatively, D is TRBD1 (5 bases). V was shortened by 1 base and J by 8 bases, with 12 bases between the two germline ends. Germline V lookup: CDR1 SGHRS, CDR2 YFSETQ. The length of the CDR3 is 13 residues. CDR3 DNA sequence: TGCGCCAGCAGCTTGTACGGACAAGTAGAAGCTTTCTTT. Translation gives CASSLYGQVEAFF.

The DNA of the CDR3 is TGTGCCAGCAGCGTAAGTTTCGGACAGACCTACGAGCAGTACTTC. Residues: CASSVSFGQTYEQYF. V is TRBV9 and J is TRBJ2-7; possibly TRBD1 for D (6 bases). Germline values: CDR1 SGDLS, CDR2 YYNGEE. V dropped 1 base and J dropped 2 bases, with 13 bases sitting between them. The CDR3 loop spans 15 amino acids.

This clone was found once. The chain carries TRBV5-1 and TRBJ1-4; TRBD1 agrees at 7 bases. Germline V gene data show CDR1 as SGHRS and CDR2 as YFSETQ. The CDR3 totals 16 residues. After removal of 0 bases from V and 3 bases from J, the junction contained 5 bases not matched to a gene. The CDR3 loop reads CASSLDRGGANEKLFF. CDR3 DNA: TGCGCCAGCAGCTTGGACAGGGGCGGGGCTAATGAAAAACTGTTTTTT.

V usage is TRBV28 and J usage is TRBJ2-1, with D possibly TRBD2 on 6 matching bases. The V and J ends lost 3 bases and 1 base respectively, with 16 bases between them. Germline V gene lookup returns CDR1 MDHEN and CDR2 SYDVKM. CDR3 length: 17 amino acids. The CDR3 sequence is CASSLVEGRASYNEQFF. CDR3 bases: TGTGCCAGCAGTTTGGTGGAGGGCAGGGCTTCCTACAATGAGCAGTTCTTC.

The rearrangement links TRBV4-2 to TRBJ2-7; 10 bases align to TRBD2. This CDR3 spans 15 amino acids. V gave up 2 bases and J gave up 5 bases; unmatched junction bases: 6. Germline CDR1 LGHNA, CDR2 YNFKEQ. The CDR3 here is CASSQLSGRAHEQYF. Written as DNA, the CDR3 is TGTGCCAGCAGCCAACTGAGCGGGAGGGCCCACGAGCAGTACTTC.

This chain connects TRBV19 to TRBJ2-2, with 7 bases lining up with TRBD2. Germline CDR1 reads LNHDA; CDR2 reads SQIVND (reference sequence). The CDR3 covers 19 residues. Trimming at V came to 6 bases and at J to 7 bases, leaving 23 bases not matched to a gene. This chain's CDR3 is CASSKLWAASGARIGELFF. The DNA of the CDR3 is TGTGCCAGTAGCAAACTCTGGGCGGCTAGCGGAGCCCGGATCGGGGAGCTGTTTTTT.

The V gene is TRBV6-5, the J gene TRBJ1-4; D gene ambiguous. Deletions cut 0 bases from V and 7 bases from J, with 9 bases between. Germline V gives CDR1 MNHEY, CDR2 SVGAGI. The length of the CDR3 is 14 residues. CDR3 DNA: TGTGCCAGCAGTTACTCTCGTCAGGCTGAAAAACTGTTTTTT. It translates to CASSYSRQAEKLFF.

This clone was observed a single time. The chain is built from TRBV28 and TRBJ2-1; the D gene is possibly TRBD2 (6 bases). This CDR3 is 11 amino acids long. The V gene lost 9 bases and the J gene lost 7 bases, with 10 bases spanning the gap. Germline-derived CDR1 and CDR2 are MDHEN and SYDVKM. CDR3 sequence (DNA): TGTGCCAGTGGGACTCATAATGAGCAGTTCTTC. It yields the protein CASGTHNEQFF.

V and J are TRBV18 and TRBJ1-2; TRBD1 agrees at 7 bases. Germline V gives CDR1 KGHSH, CDR2 LQKENI. The CDR3 totals 13 residues. V trimming: 3 bases; J trimming: 8 bases; junction bases outside the gene matches: 6. For the CDR3, the DNA is TGTGCCAGCTCACCGGACAGGACGGGGGGCTACACCTTC. The encoded protein is CASSPDRTGGYTF.